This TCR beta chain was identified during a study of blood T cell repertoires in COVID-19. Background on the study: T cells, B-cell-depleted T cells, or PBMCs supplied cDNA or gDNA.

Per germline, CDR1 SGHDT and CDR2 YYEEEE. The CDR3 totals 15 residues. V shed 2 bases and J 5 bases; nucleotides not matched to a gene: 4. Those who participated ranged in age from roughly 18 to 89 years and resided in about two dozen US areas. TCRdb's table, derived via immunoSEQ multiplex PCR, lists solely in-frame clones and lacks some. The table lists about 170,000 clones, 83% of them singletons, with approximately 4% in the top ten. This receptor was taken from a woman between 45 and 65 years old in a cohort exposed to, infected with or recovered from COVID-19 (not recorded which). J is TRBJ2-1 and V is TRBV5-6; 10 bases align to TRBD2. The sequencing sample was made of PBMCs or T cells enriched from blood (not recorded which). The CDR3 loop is CASSFLAGEDNEQFF. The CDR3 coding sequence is TGTGCCAGCAGCTTCCTAGCGGGAGAGGACAATGAGCAGTTCTTC.